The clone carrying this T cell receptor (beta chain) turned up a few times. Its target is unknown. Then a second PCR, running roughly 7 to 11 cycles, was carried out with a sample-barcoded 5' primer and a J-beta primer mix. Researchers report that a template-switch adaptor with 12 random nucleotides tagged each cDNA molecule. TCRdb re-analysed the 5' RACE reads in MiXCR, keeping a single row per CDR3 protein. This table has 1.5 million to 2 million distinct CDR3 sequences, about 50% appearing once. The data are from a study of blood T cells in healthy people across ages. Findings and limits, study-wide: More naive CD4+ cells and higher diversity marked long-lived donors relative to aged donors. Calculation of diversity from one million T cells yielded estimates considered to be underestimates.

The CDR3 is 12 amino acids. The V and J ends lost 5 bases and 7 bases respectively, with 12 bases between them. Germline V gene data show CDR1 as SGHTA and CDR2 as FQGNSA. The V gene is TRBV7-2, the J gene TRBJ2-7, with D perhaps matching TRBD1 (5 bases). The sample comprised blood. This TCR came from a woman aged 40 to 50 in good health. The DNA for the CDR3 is TGTGCCAGCAGCCTCAGGGCGAGTGAGCAGTACTTC. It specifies CASSLRASEQYF.